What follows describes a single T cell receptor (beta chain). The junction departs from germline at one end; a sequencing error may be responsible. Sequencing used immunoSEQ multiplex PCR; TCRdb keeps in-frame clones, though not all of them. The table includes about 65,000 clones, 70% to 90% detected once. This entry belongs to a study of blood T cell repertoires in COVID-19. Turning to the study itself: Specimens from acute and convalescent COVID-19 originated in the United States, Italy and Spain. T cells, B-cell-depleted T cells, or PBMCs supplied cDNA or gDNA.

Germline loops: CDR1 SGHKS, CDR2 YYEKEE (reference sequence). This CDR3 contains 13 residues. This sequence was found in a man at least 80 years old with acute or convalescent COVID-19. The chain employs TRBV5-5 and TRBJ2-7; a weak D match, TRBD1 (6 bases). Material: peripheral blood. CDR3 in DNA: TGTGCCAGCAGTTTGGACAGTTACTACGAGCAGTACTTC. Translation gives CASSLDSYYEQYF.